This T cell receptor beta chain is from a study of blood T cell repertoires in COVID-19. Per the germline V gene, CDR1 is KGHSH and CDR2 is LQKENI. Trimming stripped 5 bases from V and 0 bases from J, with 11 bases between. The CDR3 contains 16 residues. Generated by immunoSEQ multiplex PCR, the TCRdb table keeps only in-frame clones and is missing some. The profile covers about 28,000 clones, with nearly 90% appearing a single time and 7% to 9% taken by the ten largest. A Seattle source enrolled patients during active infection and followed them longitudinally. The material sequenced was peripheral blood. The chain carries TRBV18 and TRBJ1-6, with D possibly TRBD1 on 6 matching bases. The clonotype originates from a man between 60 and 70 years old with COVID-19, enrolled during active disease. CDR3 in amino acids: CASSKDRSSYNSPLHF. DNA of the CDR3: TGTGCCAGCTCAAAAGACAGGAGCTCCTATAATTCACCCCTCCACTTT.